These T cell receptor beta chains were read from a single sample in a study of blood T cell repertoires in COVID-19. Some clones are missing from TCRdb's copy, which holds only in-frame ones; the method was immunoSEQ multiplex PCR. The data contain 100,000 or so clones, less than 85% of them singletons. Sequenced: peripheral blood. These receptors originate from a woman aged 55-70 years with acute or convalescent COVID-19. Both conserved end residues are trimmed from each CDR3. The order of the fields is clone size, V gene, J gene, CDR3 protein. Clone size is shown for a subset of rows, as once, few, many or a class of expanded clone.

size: .; V: TRBV2; J: TRBJ1-5; CDR3: ASSASRGINQPQH
size: many; V: TRBV7-2; J: TRBJ2-2; CDR3: ASSFFSGGRTGELF
size: .; V: TRBV28; J: TRBJ1-5; CDR3: ASTVDRGGQPQH
size: once; V: TRBV9; J: TRBJ1-1; CDR3: ASSVGTGGRLAF
size: .; V: TRBV5-1; J: TRBJ1-3; CDR3: ASSLGGNSGNTIY
size: .; V: TRBV6-6; J: TRBJ1-3; CDR3: AVGGLSGNTIY
size: .; V: TRBV28; J: TRBJ1-5; CDR3: ASSLGGRGQPQH
size: few; V: TRBV3-1/TRBV3-2; J: TRBJ1-2; CDR3: ASSHTTGERDGYT
size: .; V: TRBV7-2; J: TRBJ2-3; CDR3: ASSERGGRGTQY
size: .; V: TRBV12-3/TRBV12-4; J: TRBJ1-1; CDR3: ASSSIAGEAF
size: .; V: TRBV4-3; J: TRBJ1-1; CDR3: ASSPRTGGNTEAF
size: .; V: TRBV27; J: TRBJ2-7; CDR3: ASKLAGVKHEQY
size: .; V: TRBV18; J: TRBJ1-2; CDR3: ASSHSTTNYGYT
size: few; V: TRBV27; J: TRBJ1-2; CDR3: ASSPRGLRGGYT
size: .; V: TRBV10-1; J: TRBJ1-2; CDR3: ASSERTGYGYT
size: .; V: TRBV5-6; J: TRBJ2-1; CDR3: ASSTGTKNEQF
size: .; V: TRBV27; J: TRBJ1-5; CDR3: ASRRTQGARGQPQH
size: .; V: TRBV30; J: TRBJ2-1; CDR3: AWADYNEQF
size: .; V: TRBV5-1; J: TRBJ1-1; CDR3: ASSDRVNTEAF
size: .; V: TRBV3-1/TRBV3-2; J: TRBJ2-2; CDR3: ASSKDDTGELF
size: .; V: TRBV15; J: TRBJ2-7; CDR3: ATSRTGDYEQY
size: .; V: TRBV11-1; J: TRBJ1-2; CDR3: ASSPEGLLVSYGYT
size: .; V: TRBV28; J: TRBJ1-1; CDR3: ASSLSGTGNGEAF
size: .; V: TRBV19; J: TRBJ2-1; CDR3: ASSTLGQGYNEQF
size: once; V: TRBV4-2; J: TRBJ1-5; CDR3: ASSQEMAGPQH
size: .; V: TRBV10-3; J: TRBJ1-4; CDR3: AISDGRGSTNEKLF
size: .; V: TRBV2; J: TRBJ1-1; CDR3: ASSEGGREAF
size: .; V: TRBV6-5; J: TRBJ2-7; CDR3: ASRLKTETYEQY
size: .; V: TRBV5-4; J: TRBJ1-6; CDR3: ASSLDLGRGDSPLH
size: few; V: TRBV7-2; J: TRBJ1-6; CDR3: ASSSRTGDSSPLH